This T cell receptor (beta chain) was documented in a study of blood T cell repertoires in COVID-19. The CDR3 is 16 residues long. The trim removed 3 bases at V and 4 bases at J, leaving 3 bases unmatched. CDR1 KGHDR and CDR2 SFDVKD come from the germline V gene. This table comes from immunoSEQ multiplex PCR, and its TCRdb copy is limited to in-frame clones, with some not included. Of over 80,000 clones listed, 86% were seen once; the top ten hold 1.2%. There are a few counts of this clone. The chain has TRBV24-1 and TRBJ2-5, with 14 positions matching TRBD2. This TCR was sampled from a man older than 75 with active or convalescent COVID-19. Sequenced: peripheral blood. Here the CDR3 DNA reads TGTGCCACCAGTGATACGGGACTAGCGGGAGCAGAGACCCAGTACTTC. Its translation is CATSDTGLAGAETQYF.